The clone carrying this T cell receptor (beta chain) was picked up a small number of times. These data belong to a study of spatial heterogeneity in lung cancer. At the level of the study: Across the raw uncorrected reads, a unique TCR and UMI combination was observed, on average, more than ten times.

CDR3 size: 14 residues. V was cut by 4 bases and J by 2 bases, with 15 bases left in between. Germline V gene sequence: CDR1 SQVTM, CDR2 ANQGSEA. This sample's time point: sample taken at primary tumor resection. No cell sorting; template was whole RNA from tumor, lung tissue or PBMC. A unique molecular identifier was attached to every TCR cDNA molecule. TCRdb used MiXCR to reprocess the 5' RACE reads, holding one entry per CDR3 protein. The sample includes 40,000 to 50,000 distinct CDR3 sequences, roughly an eighth of them seen just once. The sequences come from PBMCs, collected at surgery. The rearrangement links TRBV29-1 to TRBJ2-7; D remains unclear. The clonotype comes from a male donor with early-stage non-small cell lung cancer. The CDR3 DNA follows: TGCAGCGTTGCCCCTGAGACACGAGCCTACGAGCAGTACTTC. Residues: CSVAPETRAYEQYF.